These T cell receptor gamma chains were read from a single sample in a study of Vδ1+ human thymocytes. TCRdb reprocessed the multiplex PCR reads using CATT. Of approximately 20,000 gamma-chain clones in the sample, around 15% were seen once. Sequenced sample: Vdelta1+ gamma-delta thymocytes from the thymus. These receptors originate from a child in the first two years of life who had congenital heart surgery. CDR3s include the opening cysteine and the closing phenylalanine or tryptophan. Clone size is shown for a subset of rows, as once, few, many or a class of expanded clone.

size	V	J	CDR3	DNA
-	TRGV2	TRGJ1/TRGJ2	CATWDGPVNYYKKLF	TGTGCCACCTGGGACGGGCCTGTGAATTATTATAAGAAACTCTTT
-	TRGV9	TRGJP	CALWDQELGKKIKVF	TGTGCCTTGTGGGATCAAGAGTTGGGCAAAAAAATCAAGGTATTT
-	TRGV9	TRGJ1/TRGJ2	CALWEVLSGYYKKLF	TGTGCCTTGTGGGAGGTGCTTTCCGGTTATTATAAGAAACTCTTT
-	TRGV2	TRGJ1/TRGJ2	CATWDAPLYYKKLF	TGTGCCACCTGGGACGCACCATTGTATTATAAGAAACTCTTT
-	TRGV8	TRGJP2	CATWDSDSSDWIKTF	TGTGCCACCTGGGATAGTGATAGTAGTGATTGGATCAAGACGTTT
-	TRGV4	TRGJ1/TRGJ2	CATWDKNKKLF	TGTGCCACCTGGGATAAGAATAAGAAACTCTTT
-	TRGV8	TRGJP2	CATWDSAAPFGSDWIKTF	TGTGCCACCTGGGATAGTGCGGCTCCCTTCGGTAGTGATTGGATCAAGACGTTT
few	TRGV9	TRGJ1/TRGJ2	CALWEPRVKLF	TGTGCCTTGTGGGAGCCAAGGGTGAAACTCTTT
-	TRGV8	TRGJP2	CATWDRIPIVNWIKTF	TGTGCCACCTGGGATAGAATTCCCATAGTTAATTGGATCAAGACGTTT
few	TRGV9	TRGJ1/TRGJ2	CALWEPPNYKKLF	TGTGCCTTGTGGGAGCCCCCCAATTATAAGAAACTCTTT
-	TRGV8	TRGJ1/TRGJ2	CATWDRSYKKLF	TGTGCCACCTGGGATAGGTCTTATAAGAAACTCTTT
-	TRGV4	TRGJ1/TRGJ2	CATWDRAPVPPHYKKLF	TGTGCCACCTGGGATCGGGCCCCGGTGCCCCCTCATTATAAGAAACTCTTT
-	TRGV9	TRGJ1/TRGJ2	CALWENGNYKKLF	TGTGCCTTGTGGGAGAACGGAAATTATAAGAAACTCTTT
few	TRGV8	TRGJ1/TRGJ2	CATWDKQVYYKKLF	TGTGCCACCTGGGATAAACAAGTGTATTATAAGAAACTCTTT
-	TRGV9	TRGJP	CALWEVLSEEPGWFKVF	TGTGCCTTGTGGGAGGTGCTGAGTGAGGAGCCTGGTTGGTTCAAGGTATTT
-	TRGV3	TRGJP2	CATWDPYGPDWIKTF	TGTGCCACCTGGGACCCTTACGGGCCTGATTGGATCAAGACGTTT
-	TRGV4	TRGJ1/TRGJ2	CATCSPYYKKLF	TGTGCCACCTGCTCGCCTTATTATAAGAAACTCTTT
-	TRGV8	TRGJ1/TRGJ2	CATWDERLYYKKLF	TGTGCCACCTGGGATGAGAGGCTTTATTATAAGAAACTCTTT
few	TRGV4	TRGJ1/TRGJ2	CATWDVPNYYKKLF	TGTGCCACCTGGGATGTACCTAATTATTATAAGAAACTCTTT
-	TRGV9	TRGJ1/TRGJ2	CALWDTPRKKLF	TGTGCCTTGTGGGATACCCCACGTAAGAAACTCTTT
-	TRGV4	TRGJP2	CATWNGHGSDWIKTF	TGTGCCACCTGGAATGGGCATGGTAGTGATTGGATCAAGACGTTT
-	TRGV8	TRGJ1/TRGJ2	CATRDSTHYKKLF	TGTGCCACCCGGGATAGTACGCATTATAAGAAACTCTTT
-	TRGV5	TRGJ1/TRGJ2	CATWDIMNYYKKLF	TGTGCCACCTGGGACATTATGAATTATTATAAGAAACTCTTT
-	TRGV5	TRGJ1/TRGJ2	CATWDRPAYYKKLF	TGTGCCACCTGGGACAGGCCGGCTTATTATAAGAAACTCTTT
few	TRGV9	TRGJ1/TRGJ2	CALWEVQHWIPNYYKKLF	TGTGCCTTGTGGGAGGTGCAGCATTGGATACCGAATTATTATAAGAAACTCTTT
-	TRGV2	TRGJ1/TRGJ2	CATWDGPDKDKKLF	TGTGCCACCTGGGACGGGCCTGACAAAGATAAGAAACTCTTT
-	TRGV8	TRGJP2	CATWDKNGSDWIKTF	TGTGCCACCTGGGATAAAAACGGTAGTGATTGGATCAAGACGTTT
-	TRGV9	TRGJ1/TRGJ2	CALWEVRWAYYKKLF	TGCGCCTTGTGGGAGGTGCGATGGGCTTATTATAAGAAACTCTTT
few	TRGV8	TRGJP2	CATWDRGPHDSSDWIKTF	TGTGCCACCTGGGATAGAGGACCCCACGATAGTAGTGATTGGATCAAGACGTTT
-	TRGV9	TRGJ1/TRGJ2	CALWDLDGDYYKKLF	TGTGCCTTGTGGGACTTGGATGGGGATTATTATAAGAAACTCTTT
medium-sized	TRGV4	TRGJ1/TRGJ2	CATWDGPYYKKLF	TGTGCCACCTGGGATGGCCCTTATTATAAGAAACTCTTT
few	TRGV9	TRGJ1/TRGJ2	CALWEVAQNYYKKLF	TGTGCCTTGTGGGAGGTCGCTCAGAATTATTATAAGAAACTCTTT
medium-sized	TRGV9	TRGJ1/TRGJ2	CALWEPYKKLF	TGTGCCTTGTGGGAGCCCTATAAGAAACTCTTT
-	TRGV9	TRGJ1/TRGJ2	CALWEVRLPQKKLF	TGTGCCTTGTGGGAGGTGCGTCTACCACAAAAGAAACTCTTT
-	TRGV2	TRGJ1/TRGJ2	CATWDGPIRKLF	TGTGCCACCTGGGACGGGCCTATTCGAAAACTCTTT
few	TRGV4	TRGJ1/TRGJ2	CATWSFKKGGYKKLF	TGTGCCACCTGGTCCTTCAAAAAGGGCGGATATAAGAAACTCTTT
-	TRGV3	TRGJ1/TRGJ2	CATWDSTFVGYKKLF	TGTGCCACCTGGGACAGTACTTTCGTTGGATATAAGAAACTCTTT
few	TRGV8	TRGJ1/TRGJ2	CATWDGSKKLF	TGTGCCACCTGGGATGGGTCGAAGAAACTCTTT
few	TRGV2	TRGJP2	CATWDGPRGSSDWIKTF	TGTGCCACCTGGGACGGTCCCCGGGGTAGTAGTGATTGGATCAAGACGTTT
few	TRGV4	TRGJ1/TRGJ2	CATWNDGCYKKLF	TGTGCCACCTGGAATGATGGGTGTTATAAGAAACTCTTT
medium-sized	TRGV2	TRGJ1/TRGJ2	CATWDGPEKLF	TGTGCCACCTGGGACGGGCCTGAGAAACTCTTT
-	TRGV9	TRGJ1/TRGJ2	CAFLCEDKKLF	TGTGCCTTCCTATGTGAGGATAAGAAACTCTTT
-	TRGV5	TRGJ1/TRGJ2	CATWDSQANYYKKLF	TGTGCCACCTGGGACAGTCAAGCAAATTATTATAAGAAACTCTTT
-	TRGV4	TRGJ1/TRGJ2	CATGPYYKKLF	TGTGCCACCGGTCCGTATTATAAGAAACTCTTT
-	TRGV9	TRGJ1/TRGJ2	CALWEVPRKLF	TGTGCCTTGTGGGAGGTCCCCCGTAAACTCTTT
few	TRGV9	TRGJ1/TRGJ2	CALWEVRHEKLF	TGTGCCTTGTGGGAGGTGCGGCATGAGAAACTCTTT
-	TRGV8	TRGJ1/TRGJ2	CATWDLRYKKLF	TGTGCCACCTGGGATCTTCGATATAAGAAACTCTTT